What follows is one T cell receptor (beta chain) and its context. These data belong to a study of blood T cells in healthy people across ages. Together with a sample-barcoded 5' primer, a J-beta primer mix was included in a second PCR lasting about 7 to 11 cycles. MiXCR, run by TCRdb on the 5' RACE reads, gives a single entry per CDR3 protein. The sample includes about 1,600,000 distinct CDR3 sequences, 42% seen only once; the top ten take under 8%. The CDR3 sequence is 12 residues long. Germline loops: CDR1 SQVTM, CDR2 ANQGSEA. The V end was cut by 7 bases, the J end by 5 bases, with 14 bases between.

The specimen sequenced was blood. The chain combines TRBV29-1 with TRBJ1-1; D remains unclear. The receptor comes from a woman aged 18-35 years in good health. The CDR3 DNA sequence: TGCAGCGCCGTTCTGGCGGGGACTGAAGCTTTCTTT. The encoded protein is CSAVLAGTEAFF.